The rows below give T cell receptor beta chains drawn from one sample of a study of blood T cell repertoires in COVID-19. Measured with immunoSEQ multiplex PCR; TCRdb has only the in-frame clones, and not every one. The data contain about 76,000 clones, less than 90% of them seen just once; the ten biggest clones take up roughly 19%. Material for sequencing was peripheral blood. These receptors were collected from a human donor in a cohort sampled during active COVID-19. Both conserved end residues are part of each CDR3. The D gene is left open where the match is weak. A clone size is listed for some rows: how often the clone was seen (once, few, many), or a class if it is expanded.

J	size	D	V	DNA	CDR3
TRBJ2-2	few	NA	TRBV5-4	TGTGCCAGCACCCGCCCGGGGACGAACACCGGGGAGCTGTTTTTT	CASTRPGTNTGELFF
TRBJ2-7	few	TRBD1	TRBV12-5	TGTGCTAGTGGGACAGGGTATACGGGCGAGCAGTACTTC	CASGTGYTGEQYF
TRBJ2-6	NA	TRBD2	TRBV7-2	TGTGCCAGCATCCCACCTTGGGCGGGGGAGTCTGGGGCCAACGTCCTGACTTTC	CASIPPWAGESGANVLTF
TRBJ1-3	NA	NA	TRBV28	TGTGCCAGCAGACCGGAGGGTCAGCCGAAAAACACCATATATTTT	CASRPEGQPKNTIYF
TRBJ1-2	NA	NA	TRBV24-1	TGTGCCACCAGTGACCCCCGGGACGGGGGCTATGGCTACACCTTC	CATSDPRDGGYGYTF
TRBJ1-4	NA	NA	TRBV28	TGTGCCAGCAGTAGTAGCGCGAATGGTGAAAAACTGTTTTTT	CASSSSANGEKLFF
TRBJ2-5	NA	NA	TRBV29-1	TGCAGCGGTATAGGGGGGGCGGCCGAGACCCAGTACTTC	CSGIGGAAETQYF
TRBJ2-7	once	NA	TRBV29-1	TGCAGCGTTGAAGATCGGGCTAGCGTACCCTACGAGCAGTACTTC	CSVEDRASVPYEQYF
TRBJ1-3	NA	NA	TRBV6-5	TGTGCCAGCAGTTACTCTCCCCACTCTGGAAACACCATATATTTT	CASSYSPHSGNTIYF
TRBJ1-5	NA	NA	TRBV19	TGTGCCAGTAGTGTACCCGGGAGCCAGCGGCCCCAGCATTTT	CASSVPGSQRPQHF
TRBJ2-7	NA	TRBD2	TRBV3-1/TRBV3-2	TGTGCCAGCAGCCTAGGACTAGCGGGAGACGACGAGCAGTACTTC	CASSLGLAGDDEQYF
TRBJ2-7	once	NA	TRBV7-2	TGTGCCAGCAGCTTAGCTCGACGGGGGACCTACGAGCAGTACTTC	CASSLARRGTYEQYF
TRBJ1-6	few	TRBD1	TRBV28	TGTGCCAGCAGTTTCGGAGGGGGCTCACCCCTCCACTTT	CASSFGGGSPLHF
TRBJ2-1	NA	TRBD2	TRBV19	TGTGCCAGTAGACTCTTTGGGCTAGCGGGGGGGAAGGGTCATGAGCAGTTCTTC	CASRLFGLAGGKGHEQFF
TRBJ1-2	NA	TRBD1	TRBV27	TGTGCCAGCAGTCCCGGGACAGGGGACGGCTACACCTTC	CASSPGTGDGYTF
TRBJ1-1	NA	NA	TRBV3-1/TRBV3-2	TGTGCCAGCAGCCAGGAGGGGCTTGGAGCTTTCTTT	CASSQEGLGAFF
TRBJ2-3	NA	NA	TRBV27	TGTGCCAGCAGTTTAAAGGGGGTAACAGATACGCAGTATTTT	CASSLKGVTDTQYF
TRBJ2-3	NA	TRBD2	TRBV28	TGTGCCAGCAGGCGACTAGCGGGGGGGACAGATACGCAGTATTTT	CASRRLAGGTDTQYF